This T cell receptor (beta chain) appears in the sequencing data of a study of T cell responses to AZD1222 COVID-19 vaccine. The repertoire was sequenced with immunoSEQ multiplex PCR; TCRdb's copy has only in-frame clones and lacks some. The sample includes 150,000 to 200,000 clones, almost 95% of them seen just once. CDR3 size: 11 residues. The germline V gene has CDR1 SGHVS and CDR2 FNYEAQ. V lost 4 bases to trimming and J lost 8 bases, with 8 bases between them. Worth noting for this clone: Its cognate antigen is unknown.

Whole-study results and caveats: Baseline testing showed seropositivity in only five to seven AZD1222 recipients. With dominance at 160-218 and 743-854, vaccine-associated CD4 TCRs spanned spike. Receipt of two AZD1222 doses was followed by a rise in Spike-specific TCR breadth and depth. The donor cohort was predominantly white British with a female majority, and clonal diversity may have been underestimated.

This chain uses TRBV7-6 with TRBJ1-1; D not certain. The sequence derives from an adult in good health. The specimen was peripheral blood, collected on day 0 of AZD1222 vaccination. The CDR3 region has the DNA TGTGCCAGCAGCTCCCGGCTGGAAGCTTTCTTT. Amino acids: CASSSRLEAFF.